These 2 T cell receptor beta chains originate from one sample sequenced in a study of cytomegalovirus exposure and HLA in healthy donors. The PCR had 60 Vbeta and 13 Jbeta primers. Some clones are missing from TCRdb's copy, which holds only in-frame ones; the method was immunoSEQ multiplex PCR. The repertoire holds some 180,000 clones, with 70% to 80% as singletons. Sequenced material: PBMCs. The receptors derive from a woman aged 55-69 years in good health and CMV-seropositive.

The rearrangement links TRBV25-1 to TRBJ1-1; the D is unclear. Germline lookup yields CDR1 MGHDK and CDR2 SYGVNS. The ends were cut back, 6 bases at V and 7 bases at J, with 9 bases in the middle. The CDR3 is 11 residues long. This CDR3 reads CASRNQIEAFF. CDR3 coding DNA: TGTGCCAGCAGGAACCAGATTGAAGCTTTCTTT.

The chain employs TRBV7-6 and TRBJ2-5; unclear D gene. V gave up 1 base and J gave up 7 bases, with 16 bases separating them. The CDR3 spans 15 residues. The V gene's germline CDR1 is SGHVS and CDR2 FNYEAQ. Here the CDR3 reads CASSLDSAGLRTQYF. In DNA form, the CDR3 reads TGTGCCAGCAGCTTAGATTCGGCAGGCCTACGGACCCAGTACTTC. Based on the CDR3 plus reference TRBV7-6 and TRBJ2-5, the full variable domain is GAGVSQSPRYKVTKRGQDVALRCDPISGHVSLYWYRQALGQGPEFLTYFNYEAQQDKSGLPNDRFSAERPEGSISTLTIQRTEQRDSAMYRCASSLDSAGLRTQYFGPGTRLLVL.